This TCR beta chain was sequenced for a study of PD-1 blockade in classical Hodgkin lymphoma. Sequencing was performed with immunoSEQ multiplex PCR; in TCRdb, only in-frame clones are kept and a portion is missing. The table includes roughly 55,000 clones, over 70% detected once. Germline V gene data show CDR1 as SGHNT and CDR2 as YENEEA. CDR3 size: 17 residues. With 0 bases clipped from V and 6 bases from J, the junction kept 8 bases outside the gene matches. After autologous stem cell transplantation all patients relapsed, and prior brentuximab vedotin exposure differed between cohorts. The sequence derives from a human donor with classical Hodgkin lymphoma. The chain combines TRBV11-3 with TRBJ2-1; 10 bases line up with TRBD1. This sample comprised peripheral blood mononuclear cells (PBMCs), obtained at baseline. DNA for the CDR3: TGTGCCAGCAGCTTAGAAGGCGGGACAGGGGCTGGCAATGAGCAGTTCTTC. Protein sequence: CASSLEGGTGAGNEQFF.